This entry describes one T cell receptor (beta chain). The target antigen is unknown. The CDR3 loop spans 18 amino acids. The trim removed 0 bases at V and 5 bases at J, leaving 15 bases unmatched. Germline CDR1 SGHDN, CDR2 FVKESK. The data belong to a study of beta chain features in type 1 diabetes. General study findings and limits: All four CD4+ subsets from Type 1 diabetes patients carried moderately but significantly shorter TCRB CDR3s.

The sequenced template was cDNA made from the entire isolated RNA. It was found that naive, central memory and regulatory T cell samples averaged roughly 3.6 million reads. Clones were sequenced by immunoSEQ multiplex PCR, and TCRdb holds only the in-frame ones, with some missing. The sample shows some 130,000 clones, 7% to 10% of them seen only once. Via CD45RO/CCR7/CD25/CD127/CD95/CD27, cells of the CD4+ naive, central memory, regulatory and stem cell-like memory subsets were sorted. Sequenced material: central memory CD4+ T cells from blood. The gene calls are TRBV14 and TRBJ1-2; 7 bases map to TRBD1. The TCR sequence derives from a man younger than 40 with type 1 diabetes. In nucleotides, the CDR3 is TGTGCCAGCAGCCAAGAGACGACAGGGCGCAAGAGGCTATATGGCTACACCTTC. Its translation is CASSQETTGRKRLYGYTF. The whole variable domain, filled in from reference TRBV14 and TRBJ1-2, reads EAGVTQFPSHSVIEKGQTVTLRCDPISGHDNLYWYRRVMGKEIKFLLHFVKESKQDESGMPNNRFLAERTGGTYSTLKVQPAELEDSGVYFCASSQETTGRKRLYGYTFGSGTRLTVV.